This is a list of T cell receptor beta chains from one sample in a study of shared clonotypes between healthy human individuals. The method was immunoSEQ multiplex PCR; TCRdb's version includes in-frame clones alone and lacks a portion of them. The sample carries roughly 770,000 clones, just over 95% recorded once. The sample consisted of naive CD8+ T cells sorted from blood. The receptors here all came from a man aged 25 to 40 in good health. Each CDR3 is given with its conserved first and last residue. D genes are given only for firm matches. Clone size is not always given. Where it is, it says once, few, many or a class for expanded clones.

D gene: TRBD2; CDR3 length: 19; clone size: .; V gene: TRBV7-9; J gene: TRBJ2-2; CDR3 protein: CASSGALAGELSNTGELFF; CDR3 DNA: TGTGCCAGCAGCGGGGCGCTAGCGGGAGAACTCTCAAACACCGGGGAGCTGTTTTTT
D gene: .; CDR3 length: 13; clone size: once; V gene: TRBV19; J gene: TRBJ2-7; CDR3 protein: CASSIPYAYEQYF; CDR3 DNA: TGTGCCAGTAGTATCCCATACGCCTACGAGCAGTACTTC
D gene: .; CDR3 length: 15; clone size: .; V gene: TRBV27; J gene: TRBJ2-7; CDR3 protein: CASSLSYRVMGEQYF; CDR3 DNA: TGTGCCAGCAGTTTATCTTACAGGGTGATGGGGGAGCAGTACTTC
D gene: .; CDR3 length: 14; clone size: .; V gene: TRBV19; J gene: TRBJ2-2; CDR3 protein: CASSVVGNTGELFF; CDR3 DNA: TGTGCCAGTAGTGTTGTGGGCAACACCGGGGAGCTGTTTTTT
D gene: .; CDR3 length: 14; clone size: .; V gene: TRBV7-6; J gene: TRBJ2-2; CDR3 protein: CASSLALDTGELFF; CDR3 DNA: TGTGCCAGCAGCTTAGCGTTAGACACCGGGGAGCTGTTTTTT
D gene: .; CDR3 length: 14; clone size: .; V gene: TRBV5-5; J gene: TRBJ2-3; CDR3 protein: CASSSEGRADTQYF; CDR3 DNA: TGTGCCAGCAGCTCGGAGGGGCGGGCAGATACGCAGTATTTT
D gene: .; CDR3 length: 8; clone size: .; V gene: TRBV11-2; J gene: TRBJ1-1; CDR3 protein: CASSQAFF; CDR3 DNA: TGTGCCAGCAGCCAAGCTTTCTTT
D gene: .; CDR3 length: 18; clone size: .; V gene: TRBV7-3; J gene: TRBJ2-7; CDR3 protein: CASSSVADGVTDSYEQYF; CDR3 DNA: TGTGCCAGCAGTTCGGTGGCCGACGGGGTTACCGATTCCTACGAGCAGTACTTC
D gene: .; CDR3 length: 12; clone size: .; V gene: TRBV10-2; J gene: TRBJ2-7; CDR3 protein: CASRDIRYEQYF; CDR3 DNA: TGCGCCAGCAGGGACATTCGTTACGAGCAGTACTTC
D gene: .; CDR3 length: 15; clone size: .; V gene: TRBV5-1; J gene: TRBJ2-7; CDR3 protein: CASSLVPDGPYEQYF; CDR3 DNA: TGCGCCAGCAGCTTGGTTCCGGACGGACCCTACGAGCAGTACTTC
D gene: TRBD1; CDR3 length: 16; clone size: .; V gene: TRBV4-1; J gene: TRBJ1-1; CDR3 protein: CASSQETGGSNTEAFF; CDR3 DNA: TGCGCCAGCAGCCAAGAAACAGGGGGCTCGAACACTGAAGCTTTCTTT
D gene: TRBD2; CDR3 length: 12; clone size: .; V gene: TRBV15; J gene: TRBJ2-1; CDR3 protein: CATSTTSGRQFF; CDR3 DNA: TGTGCCACCAGCACCACTAGCGGGAGGCAGTTCTTC
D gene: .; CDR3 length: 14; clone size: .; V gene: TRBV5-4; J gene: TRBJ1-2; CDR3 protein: CASRTTDSNYGYTF; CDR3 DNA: TGTGCCAGCAGGACAACGGACAGTAACTATGGCTACACCTTC
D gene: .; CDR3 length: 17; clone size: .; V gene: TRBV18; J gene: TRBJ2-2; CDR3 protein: CASSPGWASENTGELFF; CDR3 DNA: TGTGCCAGCTCACCAGGATGGGCCAGTGAGAACACCGGGGAGCTGTTTTTT
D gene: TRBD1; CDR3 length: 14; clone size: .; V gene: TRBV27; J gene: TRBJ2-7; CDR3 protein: CASSFRDRAYEQYF; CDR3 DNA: TGTGCCAGCAGTTTCCGGGACAGGGCCTACGAGCAGTACTTC
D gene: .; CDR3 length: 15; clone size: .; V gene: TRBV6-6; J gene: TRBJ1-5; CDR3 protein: CASSPFSLGNQPQHF; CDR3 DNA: TGTGCCAGCAGTCCTTTCTCTCTGGGCAATCAGCCCCAGCATTTT
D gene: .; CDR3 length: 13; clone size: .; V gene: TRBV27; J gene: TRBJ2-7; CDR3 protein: CASSFLGSYEQYF; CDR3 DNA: TGTGCCAGCAGTTTTTTGGGGTCCTACGAGCAGTACTTC
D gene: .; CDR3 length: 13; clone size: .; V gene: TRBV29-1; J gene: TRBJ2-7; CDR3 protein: CSVEAPDSYEQYF; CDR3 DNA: TGCAGCGTTGAAGCCCCGGACTCCTACGAGCAGTACTTC
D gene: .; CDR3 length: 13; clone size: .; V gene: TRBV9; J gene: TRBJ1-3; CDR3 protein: CASSVAEANTIYF; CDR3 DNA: TGTGCCAGCAGCGTAGCAGAGGCAAACACCATATATTTT
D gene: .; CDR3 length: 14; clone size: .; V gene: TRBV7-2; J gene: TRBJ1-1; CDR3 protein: CASSEPGTNTEAFF; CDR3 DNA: TGTGCCAGCAGCGAGCCCGGGACGAACACTGAAGCTTTCTTT
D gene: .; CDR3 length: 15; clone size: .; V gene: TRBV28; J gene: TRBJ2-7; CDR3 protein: CASSPGRGRAYEQYF; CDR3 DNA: TGTGCCAGCAGTCCTGGAAGGGGCAGAGCCTACGAGCAGTACTTC
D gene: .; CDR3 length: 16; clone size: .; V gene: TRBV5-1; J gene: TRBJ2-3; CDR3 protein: CASQETLLASTDTQYF; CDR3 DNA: TGCGCCAGCCAAGAAACCCTCCTAGCGAGCACAGATACGCAGTATTTT